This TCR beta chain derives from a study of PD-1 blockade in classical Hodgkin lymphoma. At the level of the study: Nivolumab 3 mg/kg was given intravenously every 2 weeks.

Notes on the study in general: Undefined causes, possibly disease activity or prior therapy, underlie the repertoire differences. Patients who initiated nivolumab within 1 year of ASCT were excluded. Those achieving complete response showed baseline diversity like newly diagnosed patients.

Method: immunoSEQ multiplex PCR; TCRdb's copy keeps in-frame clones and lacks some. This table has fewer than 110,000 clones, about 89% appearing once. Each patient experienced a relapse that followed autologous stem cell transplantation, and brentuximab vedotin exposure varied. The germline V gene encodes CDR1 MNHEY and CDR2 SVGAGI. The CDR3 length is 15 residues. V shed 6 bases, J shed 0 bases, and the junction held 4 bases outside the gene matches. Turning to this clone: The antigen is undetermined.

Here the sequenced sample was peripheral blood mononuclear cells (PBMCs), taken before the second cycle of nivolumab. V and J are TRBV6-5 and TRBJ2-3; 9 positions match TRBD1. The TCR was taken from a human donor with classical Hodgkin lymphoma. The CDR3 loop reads CASSRGTGSTDTQYF. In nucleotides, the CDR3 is TGTGCCAGCAGCCGCGGGACAGGGAGCACAGATACGCAGTATTTT.